The clone carrying this T cell receptor (beta chain) turned up a few times. The antigen is not known. This entry is derived from a study of T cells in narcolepsy. Study-level points and caveats: Autoreactive clone sequences were missing from some blood memory CD4+ repertoires.

V gave up 4 bases and J gave up 7 bases, with 24 bases separating them. CDR1 and CDR2 from the germline V gene are SGHNT and YYREEE (reference sequence). This CDR3 is built from 18 residues. This table comes from immunoSEQ multiplex PCR, and its TCRdb copy is limited to in-frame clones, with some not included. The sample lists around 31,000 clones, around 78% occurring once. The sample consisted of CD45RA- memory CD4+ T cells from PBMCs. This TCR came from a human donor with narcolepsy. The rearrangement joins TRBV5-4 to TRBJ1-6, with D possibly TRBD1 on 6 matching bases. The DNA for the CDR3 is TGTGCCAGCAGCACCGCCAGAACAGGGCCACAAAAAAATTCACCCCTCCACTTT. It translates to CASSTARTGPQKNSPLHF. The variable domain in full, with the rest retrieved from reference TRBV5-4 and TRBJ1-6, is ETGVTQSPTHLIKTRGQQVTLRCSSQSGHNTVSWYQQALGQGPQFIFQYYREEENGRGNFPPRFSGLQFPNYSSELNVNALELDDSALYLCASSTARTGPQKNSPLHFGNGTRLTVT.